A single sample gave rise to the 27 T cell receptor beta chains below, sequenced in a study of T cells in Graves' hyperthyroidism and ophthalmopathy. Template material for amplifying TCR beta CDR3 regions consisted of RNA transcripts. Primed by the HTBI set, a first-round RT-PCR was run on the TCR CDR3. TCRdb fed the multiplex PCR reads into MiXCR, producing one record per CDR3 protein. The sample gives approximately 220,000 distinct CDR3 sequences, 15% to 20% of which show up once; roughly 44% is in the top ten. Specimen: blood. All receptors come from a man in his forties with Graves' hyperthyroidism.

The table lists this clonotype with many counts. The V gene is TRBV2, the J gene TRBJ1-2, with D uncertain. The germline V gene encodes CDR1 SNHLY and CDR2 FYNNEI. With 7 bases removed from V and 4 bases from J, the gap between germline ends came to 7 bases. CDR3 length equals 11 residues. The DNA of the CDR3 is TGTGCCAGCATCGGGTTCTATGGCTACACCTTC. Its protein is CASIGFYGYTF.

There are a few counts of this clonotype. CDR3 sequence reads: CASTPGLVRYTGELFF. The DNA for the CDR3 is TGTGCCAGCACGCCAGGGCTGGTTAGGTACACCGGGGAGCTGTTTTTT. The chain links TRBV6-2 or TRBV6-3 to TRBJ2-2, with D possibly matching TRBD1 (5 bases). The CDR3 runs to 16 residues. CDR1 MNHEY and CDR2 SVGEGT come from the germline V gene. Deletions cut 7 bases from V and 3 bases from J, with 18 bases between.

This clonotype was counted a few times. This chain connects TRBV9 to TRBJ1-5, with D uncertain. The CDR3 is 15 residues long. Trimming removed 0 bases from V and 0 bases from J, with 7 bases in between. Per germline, CDR1 SGDLS and CDR2 YYNGEE. For the CDR3, the DNA is TGTGCCAGCAGCGTAGGCCCGTATAGCAATCAGCCCCAGCATTTT. Protein product: CASSVGPYSNQPQHF.

At least ten counts were recorded for this clonotype. This sequence joins TRBV7-2 and TRBJ2-5; D ambiguous. The CDR3 sequence is 12 residues long. Germline V CDR1 and CDR2: SGHTA, FQGNSA. The V end was cut by 5 bases, the J end by 0 bases, with 4 bases between. The DNA for the CDR3 is TGTGCCAGCAGCCCTAACCAAGAGACCCAGTACTTC. It translates to CASSPNQETQYF.

This sequence joins TRBV18 and TRBJ2-1, with TRBD2 matching 8 bases. Trimming at V came to 0 bases and at J to 9 bases, leaving 7 bases not matched to a gene. This CDR3 has 15 amino acids. Germline CDR1 is KGHSH and CDR2 is LQKENI. Written as DNA, the CDR3 is TGTGCCAGCTCACCACCGGGACTAGTAAGGGGTGAGCAGTTCTTC. It encodes CASSPPGLVRGEQFF.

There are many counts of this clonotype. The chain joins TRBV6-6 to TRBJ1-1; D is ambiguous. The germline gives CDR1 MNHNY, CDR2 SVGAGI (reference sequence). This CDR3 spans 14 amino acids. V lost 2 bases, J lost 1 base, and 8 bases lay in between. This chain's CDR3 is CASSYIRGNTEAFF. CDR3 DNA: TGTGCCAGCAGTTACATCCGGGGGAACACTGAAGCTTTCTTT.

The chain carries TRBV20-1 and TRBJ1-5; 10 positions match TRBD1. The germline CDR1 and CDR2 sequences are DFQATT and SNEGSKA (reference sequence). This CDR3 region has 19 residues. V shed 0 bases, J shed 6 bases, and the junction held 17 bases outside the gene matches. The chain's CDR3 is CSARDGGTGAKTRGQPQHF. CDR3 nucleotides: TGCAGTGCTAGAGATGGCGGGACAGGGGCGAAGACTCGGGGTCAGCCCCAGCATTTT.

This clonotype was detected only a few times. The chain couples TRBV4-3 to TRBJ2-7, with D perhaps matching TRBD1 or TRBD2 (5 bases each). V lost 0 bases and J lost 0, with 12 bases in between. CDR3 length: 16 amino acids. Per germline, CDR1 LGHNA and CDR2 YSLEER. The CDR3 bases are TGCGCCAGCAGCCAAGATCCGGGGCAGTCCTCCTACGAGCAGTACTTC. Residues: CASSQDPGQSSYEQYF.

This chain connects TRBV10-3 to TRBJ2-7, with 8 bases matching TRBD1. V lost 3 bases, J lost 0 bases, and 4 bases stayed unmatched. The germline CDR1 and CDR2 sequences are ENHRY and SYGVKD. CDR3 size: 15 residues. The CDR3 region is CAISDYRGSSYEQYF. The CDR3, as DNA: TGTGCCATCAGTGATTACAGGGGGAGCTCCTACGAGCAGTACTTC.

In its sample, this clonotype was seen many times. The chain carries TRBV18 and TRBJ2-3, with TRBD1 as a possible D gene (6 bases). The V end lost 5 bases, the J end lost 13 bases, and 16 bases lay between the germline ends. Germline V gene sequence: CDR1 KGHSH, CDR2 LQKENI. The CDR3 spans 12 residues. DNA for the CDR3: TGTGCCAGCTCAGGGGATGGGGGCCTTAAGTATTTT. Translated, it gives CASSGDGGLKYF.

This clonotype was picked up many times. This chain uses TRBV11-3 with TRBJ2-7; 9 bases are a match to TRBD1. There are 15 residues in the CDR3. Germline values: CDR1 SGHNT, CDR2 YENEEA. The J segment lost 3 bases and the V segment lost 5 bases, leaving 8 bases of the junction unmatched. The CDR3 DNA sequence: TGTGCCAGCAGCACACACTCGACAGGGGGCTACGAGCAGTACTTC. Amino acids: CASSTHSTGGYEQYF.

This clonotype has just one count. A much larger clone lies a single base off, so this may be a read error. The conserved closing phenylalanine or tryptophan is absent in this CDR3, likely reflecting a read error. The chain carries TRBV9 and TRBJ2-7; 9 bases line up with TRBD2. Per germline, CDR1 SGDLS and CDR2 YYNGEE. The CDR3 totals 17 residues. The V gene end was trimmed by 0 bases and the J gene end by 5 bases; junction bases not matched to a gene: 12. The CDR3, as DNA: TGTGCCAGCAGCGTAGGATTGGCCGCTAGCGGGGTCCACGAGCAGTACTCC. It specifies CASSVGLAASGVHEQYS.

This clonotype was seen repeatedly, ten times or more. The chain links TRBV7-9 to TRBJ2-7, with D unresolved. Between the trimmed V and J ends, which lost 5 bases and 6 bases, there was a span of 14 bases. This CDR3 has 13 residues. Germline V lookup: CDR1 SEHNR, CDR2 FQNEAQ (reference sequence). The DNA for the CDR3 is TGTGCCAGCAGCAACAACCCCCCCGGCGAGCAGTACTTC. Its translation: CASSNNPPGEQYF.

This clonotype was observed a few times. V gene TRBV15 combines with J gene TRBJ2-1; D remains ambiguous. This CDR3 is 13 amino acids long. V was trimmed by 5 bases and J by 7 bases, leaving 12 bases between them. Germline CDR1 and CDR2: LNHNV and YYDKDF (reference sequence). CDR3 nucleotide sequence: TGTGCCACCAGCCAGACTCCCGGAAATGAGCAGTTCTTC. Its protein product is CATSQTPGNEQFF.

This chain links TRBV15 with TRBJ1-4; D gene uncertain. Germline assignment: CDR1 LNHNV and CDR2 YYDKDF (reference sequence). The CDR3 contains 12 residues. Trimming removed 3 bases from V and 7 bases from J, with 6 bases in between. The CDR3 here is CATSSVGEKLFF. The CDR3 region has the DNA TGTGCCACCAGCAGTGTCGGTGAAAAACTGTTTTTT.

This clonotype was counted ten times or more. The chain employs TRBV3-1 and TRBJ2-5; D uncertain. The CDR3 is 14 amino acids. Trimming shortened V by 5 bases and J by 1 base, and 11 bases separated the two germline ends. The germline gives CDR1 LGHDT, CDR2 YNNKEL (reference sequence). Here the CDR3 reads CASSLRSIQETQYF. The CDR3 DNA reads TGTGCCAGCAGCTTACGGTCGATCCAAGAGACCCAGTACTTC.

In its sample, this clonotype was seen many times. The chain is built from TRBV7-8 and TRBJ1-1; 9 positions match TRBD1. V gave up 3 bases and J gave up 11 bases; unmatched junction bases: 7. Germline V gene lookup returns CDR1 SGHVS and CDR2 FQNEAQ. The CDR3 extends over 13 amino acids. This CDR3 is CASSFTTGGMAFF. The CDR3 DNA reads as TGTGCCAGCAGCTTTACGACAGGGGGTATGGCTTTCTTT.

V is TRBV12-3 or TRBV12-4 and J is TRBJ1-1; the match to TRBD1 covers 7 bases. The V gene end was trimmed by 6 bases and the J gene end by 0 bases; junction bases not matched to a gene: 4. CDR3 size: 14 residues. The CDR3 reads CASRSTGLNTEAFF. As DNA, the CDR3 is TGTGCCAGCAGATCGACAGGGCTGAACACTGAAGCTTTCTTT.

This clonotype occurred a few times. The chain joins TRBV19 to TRBJ1-1, with D unclear. Germline V CDR1 and CDR2: LNHDA, SQIVND (reference sequence). This CDR3 has 12 residues. Trimming removed 7 bases at V and 5 bases at J, with 11 bases between. CDR3 in amino acids: CASKQGNTEAFF. The CDR3 nucleotides are TGTGCCAGTAAACAAGGGAATACTGAAGCTTTCTTT.

This clonotype showed up just a few times. The chain recombines TRBV7-9 with TRBJ2-1, with D possibly being TRBD1 (6 bases). The V end lost 5 bases, the J end lost 4 bases, and 15 bases lay between the germline ends. There are 15 residues in the CDR3. CDR1 is SEHNR and CDR2 is FQNEAQ in the germline V gene (reference sequence). The CDR3 DNA reads TGTGCCAGCAGCCCCAACCGGGACATTTACAATGAGCAGTTCTTC. It translates to CASSPNRDIYNEQFF.

The table lists this clonotype with many counts. The chain has TRBV24-1 and TRBJ2-1, with D possibly matching TRBD1 (6 bases). Trimming cost V 7 bases and J 9 bases, with 15 bases left between them. CDR3 length: 13 amino acids. From germline, CDR1 is KGHDR and CDR2 SFDVKD. CDR3 region: CATRDSTGREQFF. The CDR3 DNA sequence: TGTGCCACCAGGGACTCGACAGGCCGTGAGCAGTTCTTC.

The V gene is TRBV4-3, the J gene TRBJ1-2, with D uncertain. Per germline, CDR1 LGHNA and CDR2 YSLEER. Trimming stripped 1 base from V and 4 bases from J, with 16 bases between. CDR3 length: 16 residues. The CDR3 coding sequence is TGCGCCAGCAGCCAAGCCAACTTTGGAGGTAGCTATGGCTACACCTTC. Translated, it gives CASSQANFGGSYGYTF.

This clonotype was counted ten times or more. V gene TRBV4-2 combines with J gene TRBJ1-1, with D tentatively TRBD1 (5 bases). V lost 2 bases to trimming and J lost 1 base, with 14 bases between them. The CDR3 has 16 residues. The germline gives CDR1 LGHNA, CDR2 YNFKEQ. For the CDR3, the DNA is TGTGCCAGCAGCCAAAGTGGTTCCCAGGGGAACACTGAAGCTTTCTTT. Its protein is CASSQSGSQGNTEAFF.

This clonotype was counted ten times or more. The rearrangement joins TRBV11-2 to TRBJ2-7; no firm D call. Germline CDR1 and CDR2: SGHAT and FQNNGV. The CDR3 has 12 residues. Deletions cut 8 bases from V and 2 bases from J, with 10 bases between. CDR3 in DNA: TGTGCCAGCCAAATGATCGCCTACGAGCAGTACTTC. It codes for CASQMIAYEQYF.

This clonotype was recorded at least ten times. This chain links TRBV6-1 with TRBJ2-7; D is unresolved. The CDR3 consists of 12 residues. V shed 1 base and J shed 6 bases, with 7 bases lying between them. In germline, CDR1 is MNHNS, CDR2 SASEGT. The CDR3 DNA sequence: TGTGCCAGCAGTGAAGGGGCCCTCGAGCAGTACTTC. Translated, it gives CASSEGALEQYF.

In its sample, this clonotype was seen many times. V gene TRBV2 combines with J gene TRBJ2-3, with D possibly being TRBD1 or TRBD2 (5 bases each). There are 14 residues in the CDR3. V dropped 4 bases and J dropped 6 bases, with 14 bases sitting between them. CDR1 and CDR2 (germline): SNHLY, FYNNEI. DNA for the CDR3: TGTGCCAGCAGTGGGGGACGAGGTTACGATACGCAGTATTTT. Its protein product is CASSGGRGYDTQYF. Full variable domain (rest looked up from reference TRBV2 and TRBJ2-3): EPEVTQTPSHQVTQMGQEVILRCVPISNHLYFYWYRQILGQKVEFLVSFYNNEISEKSEIFDDQFSVERPDGSNFTLKIRSTKLEDSAMYFCASSGGRGYDTQYFGPGTRLTVL.

As for this clonotype: A read error may explain this, as a much larger clone is one base away. The chain uses TRBV28 and TRBJ1-2; D unresolved. Trimming stripped 6 bases from V and 2 bases from J, with 13 bases between. Germline CDR1 is MDHEN and CDR2 is SYDVKM. The CDR3 sequence is 14 residues long. The CDR3 bases are TGTGCCAGCAGACCTCATGGAGGGAACTATGGCTACACCTTC. Amino acid sequence: CASRPHGGNYGYTF.